This TCR beta chain emerged from a study of blood T cell repertoires in COVID-19. The assay was immunoSEQ multiplex PCR, and TCRdb's table has in-frame clones only and misses some. The repertoire holds 300,000 to 350,000 clones, with approximately 85% as singletons. The CDR3 runs 14 residues. Germline CDR1 and CDR2: SGHNT and YENEEA. V trimming: 3 bases; J trimming: 6 bases; junction bases outside the gene matches: 4. The TCR sequence derives from a man aged 25 to 45 who had recovered from COVID-19. The material sequenced was PBMCs or T cells enriched from blood (not recorded which). The J gene is TRBJ2-3, the V gene TRBV11-3; TRBD2 agrees at 9 bases. This CDR3 is CASSFGTSLDTQYF. As DNA, the CDR3 is TGTGCCAGCAGCTTTGGGACTAGCTTGGATACGCAGTATTTT. Combining the CDR3 with reference TRBV11-3 and TRBJ2-3 gives the whole variable domain EAGVVQSPRYKIIEKKQPVAFWCNPISGHNTLYWYLQNLGQGPELLIRYENEEAVDDSQLPKDRFSAERLKGVDSTLKIQPAELGDSAVYLCASSFGTSLDTQYFGPGTRLTVL.